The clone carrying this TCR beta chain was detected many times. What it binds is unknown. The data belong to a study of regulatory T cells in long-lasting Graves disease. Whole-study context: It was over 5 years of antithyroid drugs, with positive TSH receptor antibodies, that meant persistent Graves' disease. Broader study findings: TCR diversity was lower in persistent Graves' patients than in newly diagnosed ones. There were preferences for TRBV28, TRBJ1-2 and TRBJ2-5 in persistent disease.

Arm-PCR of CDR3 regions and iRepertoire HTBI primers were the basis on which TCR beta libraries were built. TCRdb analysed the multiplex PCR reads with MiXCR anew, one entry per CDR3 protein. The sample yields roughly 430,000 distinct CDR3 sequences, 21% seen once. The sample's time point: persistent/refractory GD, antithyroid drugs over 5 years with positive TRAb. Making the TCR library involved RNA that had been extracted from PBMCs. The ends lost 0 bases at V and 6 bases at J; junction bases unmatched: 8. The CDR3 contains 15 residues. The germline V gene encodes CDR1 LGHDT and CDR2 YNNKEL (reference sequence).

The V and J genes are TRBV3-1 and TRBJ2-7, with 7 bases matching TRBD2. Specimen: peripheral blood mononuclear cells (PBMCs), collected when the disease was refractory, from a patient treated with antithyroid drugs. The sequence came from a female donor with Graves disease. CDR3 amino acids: CASSQDFTGGREQYF. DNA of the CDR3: TGTGCCAGCAGCCAAGACTTTACGGGAGGACGCGAGCAGTACTTC.